This T cell receptor beta chain was recorded in a study of tissue T cells after allogeneic stem cell transplantation. This clone qualifies as large. Here the gene names and germline are mouse. The missing CDR3 end, 1 residue past where the read stops, is filled in from the germline J gene. Regarding time point: mouse harvest day 14 after allogeneic transplant. Mouse grafts combined 10^7 T-cell-depleted bone marrow cells with 10^6 splenic CD5+ T cells. Tissues came from B6→BALB/c major-mismatch GVHD mice at day 7 or 14. Survey-depth TCRbeta CDR3 sequencing reported V/J genes and productive frequencies. This table comes from immunoSEQ multiplex PCR, and its TCRdb copy is limited to in-frame clones, with some not included. The sample shows roughly 3,000 clones, 45% to 50% of them seen only once. In germline, CDR1 is SGHSN, CDR2 HYEKVE. The length of the CDR3 is 14 residues. The trim removed 0 bases at V and 2 bases at J, leaving 0 bases unmatched.

The V gene is TRBV12-1, the J gene TRBJ1-3; 7 bases map to TRBD1. The clonotype comes from a female BALB/c mouse given C57BL/6 T cells with graft-versus-host disease after an allogeneic hematopoietic cell transplant. Sequenced: lymph node tissue. This CDR3 is CASSLQGAGNTLYF. The CDR3 DNA, read in part, is TGTGCCAGCTCTCTCCAGGGGGCTGGAAATACGCTCTAT.